This T cell receptor (beta chain) emerged from a study of blood T cell repertoires in COVID-19. About the research overall: T cells, B-cell-depleted T cells, or PBMCs provided the cDNA or gDNA that served as material.

CDR3 length equals 12 residues. The ends were cut back, 0 bases at V and 5 bases at J, with 4 bases in the middle. Germline-derived CDR1 and CDR2 are MNHEY and SVGAGI. Seattle-derived patients entered the study during active infection and were followed longitudinally. TCRdb keeps only in-frame clones here, not all; method: immunoSEQ multiplex PCR. The repertoire holds some 40,000 clones, with around 94% as singletons. The receptor was derived from a man aged 50 or older with COVID-19, enrolled during active disease. The sample was peripheral blood. V gene TRBV6-5 combines with J gene TRBJ1-1, with D unresolved. The CDR3 spells CASSYSRTEAFF. The CDR3 DNA follows: TGTGCCAGCAGTTACTCGAGGACTGAAGCTTTCTTT.